Following are 3 T cell receptor beta chains from one sample sequenced in a study of blood T cell repertoires in COVID-19. The method was immunoSEQ multiplex PCR; TCRdb's version includes in-frame clones alone and lacks a portion of them. The sample records more than 400,000 clones, roughly 87% being singletons. Input material: PBMCs or T cells enriched from blood (not recorded which). The receptors originated from a woman aged 18-35 years who had recovered from COVID-19.

This chain joins TRBV5-8 and TRBJ2-2, with D perhaps TRBD2 (5 bases). V lost 3 bases and J lost 6, with 24 bases in between. The CDR3 covers 18 residues. The germline CDR1 and CDR2 sequences are SGHTS and YDEGEE. The DNA of the CDR3 is TGTGCCAGCAGCTCCCGGGCGGAGTCTCGGGGTCCCCCCGGGGAGCTGTTTTTT. Translated: CASSSRAESRGPPGELFF.

The rearrangement joins TRBV7-8 to TRBJ1-6; D unclear. Germline V gives CDR1 SGHVS, CDR2 FQNEAQ. The CDR3 extends over 15 amino acids. The V gene lost 6 bases and the J gene lost 0 bases, with 9 bases spanning the gap. This CDR3 reads CASRSLSSYNSPLHF. DNA of the CDR3: TGTGCCAGCAGGAGTCTGAGCTCCTATAATTCACCCCTCCACTTT.

V is TRBV6-1 and J is TRBJ1-4, with D unresolved. CDR1 is MNHNS and CDR2 is SASEGT in the germline V gene. V was clipped by 3 bases and J by 8 bases, with 10 bases between them. The CDR3 runs to 13 residues. This chain's CDR3 is CASSDPYFEKLFF. The DNA for the CDR3 is TGTGCCAGCAGTGACCCATACTTCGAAAAACTGTTTTTT.